The 17 T cell receptor beta chains below come from one sample, sequenced in a study of OX40 agonist ivuxolimab in advanced cancers. Assay: immunoSEQ multiplex PCR; the TCRdb copy retains only in-frame clones and omits some. The sample has tens of thousands of clones; about 94% are singletons. This material consisted of CD4+ or CD8+ T cells sorted from blood, taken in a trial of the OX40 agonist ivuxolimab. The receptors come from an adult with an advanced solid tumor such as melanoma, head and neck, liver or kidney cancer.

The V and J genes are TRBV2 and TRBJ1-1; D remains ambiguous. Germline V lookup: CDR1 SNHLY, CDR2 FYNNEI. This CDR3 is built from 10 residues. The V end lost 0 bases, the J end lost 11 bases, and 4 bases lay between the germline ends. CDR3 sequence: CASSEAEAFF. The CDR3, as DNA: TGTGCCAGCAGTGAAGCCGAGGCTTTCTTT.

V gene TRBV11-2 combines with J gene TRBJ2-1, with D uncertain. In germline, CDR1 is SGHAT, CDR2 FQNNGV. This CDR3 region has 12 residues. The V end lost 5 bases, the J end lost 6 bases, and 8 bases lay between the germline ends. In DNA, the CDR3 is TGTGCCAGCAGCCCCCGTAGCAATGAGCAGTTCTTC. It specifies CASSPRSNEQFF.

This CDR3 is CSVAPGANTQYF. DNA of the CDR3: TGCAGCGTTGCCCCTGGGGCGAATACGCAGTATTTT. The chain combines TRBV29-1 with TRBJ2-3; tentatively, D is TRBD1 (5 bases). Germline assignment: CDR1 SQVTM and CDR2 ANQGSEA. The CDR3 length is 12 residues. V was trimmed by 4 bases and J by 7 bases, leaving 12 bases between them.

V is TRBV4-3 and J is TRBJ2-2; TRBD1 aligns across 9 bases. J lost 6 bases, V lost 2 bases, and 7 bases had no gene match. This CDR3 is built from 16 residues. Germline CDR1 reads LGHNA; CDR2 reads YSLEER. The CDR3 region is CASSQSPGTGSGELFF. The CDR3 DNA reads TGCGCCAGCAGCCAATCACCAGGGACAGGGTCCGGGGAGCTGTTTTTT.

This chain joins TRBV28 and TRBJ2-2; 8 nucleotides match TRBD1. Germline V gives CDR1 MDHEN, CDR2 SYDVKM. Unmatched junction bases numbered 9, after V lost 6 bases and J lost 6 bases. CDR3 length: 15 residues. The CDR3 reads CASSPRTGKAGELFF. In nucleotides, the CDR3 is TGTGCCAGCAGCCCCCGGACAGGGAAGGCCGGGGAGCTGTTTTTT.

The chain couples TRBV9 to TRBJ2-1; 10 bases map to TRBD2. CDR1 and CDR2 from the germline V gene are SGDLS and YYNGEE. This CDR3 is 19 amino acids long. Unmatched junction bases numbered 9, after V lost 0 bases and J lost 0 bases. Here the CDR3 reads CASSVAPSGSPSSYNEQFF. CDR3 coding DNA: TGTGCCAGCAGCGTAGCCCCTAGCGGGAGCCCAAGCTCCTACAATGAGCAGTTCTTC.

This sequence joins TRBV6-5 and TRBJ2-1; TRBD2 aligns across 8 bases. The CDR3 consists of 14 residues. Germline CDR1 is MNHEY and CDR2 is SVGAGI. The ends lost 7 bases at V and 4 bases at J; junction bases unmatched: 6. The CDR3: CASKTGGRYNEQFF. The CDR3 nucleotides are TGTGCCAGCAAAACGGGCGGGAGGTACAATGAGCAGTTCTTC.

The chain is built from TRBV28 and TRBJ2-7; a possible D gene is TRBD1 (5 bases). The CDR3 contains 13 residues. V was clipped by 4 bases and J by 7 bases, with 14 bases between them. Germline assignment: CDR1 MDHEN and CDR2 SYDVKM. CDR3 loop: CASSSHMGREQYF. The CDR3 DNA reads TGTGCCAGCAGTTCCCATATGGGGCGGGAGCAGTACTTC.

The V gene is TRBV5-1, the J gene TRBJ2-1, with D unclear. From germline, CDR1 is SGHRS and CDR2 YFSETQ. CDR3 length: 13 amino acids. The V end lost 0 bases, the J end lost 6 bases, and 7 bases lay between the germline ends. DNA for the CDR3: TGCGCCAGCAGCTTGGAACCAAGCAATGAGCAGTTCTTC. This encodes CASSLEPSNEQFF.

DNA for the CDR3: TGTGCCAGCAGCTTAGACGCTACCCTGTACGAGCAGTACTTC. It translates to CASSLDATLYEQYF. The rearrangement links TRBV7-9 to TRBJ2-7; D is uncertain. With 1 base removed from V and 4 bases from J, the gap between germline ends came to 11 bases. CDR3 length: 14 residues. Germline V gives CDR1 SEHNR, CDR2 FQNEAQ (reference sequence).

The genes are TRBV7-3 and TRBJ2-1; D is uncertain. V lost 0 bases and J 3 bases, leaving 3 bases between the germline ends. CDR3 length equals 13 residues. CDR1 is SGHTA and CDR2 is FQGTGA in the germline V gene. The CDR3 coding sequence is TGTGCCAGCAGCTTAACTAGCTACAATGAGCAGTTCTTC. Translating it yields CASSLTSYNEQFF.

V is TRBV7-2 and J is TRBJ1-1, with D perhaps matching TRBD1 (6 bases). The CDR3 covers 13 residues. Trimming removed 5 bases at V and 7 bases at J, with 14 bases between. The germline V gene has CDR1 SGHTA and CDR2 FQGNSA. CDR3 DNA sequence: TGTGCCAGCAGCCTTGTCCAGGGGTTTGAAGCTTTCTTT. Encoded protein: CASSLVQGFEAFF.

This chain joins TRBV6-6 and TRBJ1-2, with 8 nucleotides matching TRBD1. V lost 6 bases and J lost 4; bases outside the gene matches: 7. The length of the CDR3 is 14 residues. Germline loops: CDR1 MNHNY, CDR2 SVGAGI (reference sequence). The CDR3 here is CASRATGGSYGYTF. CDR3 bases: TGTGCCAGCAGAGCTACAGGGGGTAGCTATGGCTACACCTTC.

The chain links TRBV5-8 to TRBJ1-2, with D unclear. The CDR3 loop spans 14 amino acids. V was shortened by 0 bases and J by 4 bases, with 10 bases between the two germline ends. Germline CDR1 SGHTS, CDR2 YDEGEE. Here the CDR3 reads CASSLAQSLYGYTF. In DNA form, the CDR3 reads TGTGCCAGCAGCTTGGCGCAGTCTCTCTATGGCTACACCTTC.

The CDR3 is CASSLASGSPGEQFF. For the CDR3, the DNA is TGTGCCAGCAGTTTAGCTAGCGGGAGCCCCGGGGAGCAGTTCTTC. The rearrangement uses TRBV28 and TRBJ2-1, with TRBD2 matching over 10 bases. J lost 10 bases, V lost 2 bases, and 8 bases had no gene match. The CDR3 contains 15 residues. Germline V gene sequence: CDR1 MDHEN, CDR2 SYDVKM. The whole variable domain, remainder taken from reference TRBV28 and TRBJ2-1, is DVKVTQSSRYLVKRTGEKVFLECVQDMDHENMFWYRQDPGLGLRLIYFSYDVKMKEKGDIPEGYSVSREKKERFSLILESASTNQTSMYLCASSLASGSPGEQFFGPGTRLTVL.

Here the CDR3 DNA reads TGTGCCAGCCGGGAAGGGCCCTCTGGGGCGGAGCAGTTCTTC. Translating it yields CASREGPSGAEQFF. The rearrangement joins TRBV7-2 to TRBJ2-1; D may correspond to TRBD1 or TRBD2 (5 bases each). Germline V gene lookup returns CDR1 SGHTA and CDR2 FQGNSA. Trimming took 8 bases from V and 10 from J, leaving 21 bases between them. The CDR3 runs 14 residues.

The V call is TRBV28, the J call TRBJ1-2; D perhaps matches TRBD1 (5 bases). Germline V gene sequence: CDR1 MDHEN, CDR2 SYDVKM. V was trimmed by 2 bases and J by 5 bases, leaving 15 bases between them. CDR3 length: 15 amino acids. CDR3 DNA sequence: TGTGCCAGCAGTTTAGGGGCCTTGACGGAATATGGCTACACCTTC. Protein: CASSLGALTEYGYTF.